This entry lists 25 T cell receptor beta chains sequenced from one sample in a study of blood T cell repertoires in COVID-19 (dated by TCRdb to 2020 to 2021). Libraries were built with the immunoSEQ multiplex PCR assay. In TCRdb, the immuneACCESS table is reduced to in-frame sequences with V and J assigned. These tables do not hold every clone; where another copy was compared, an unresolved V gene accounts for under half, and the others remain unexplained. Here the sample has roughly 150,000 clones; less than 80% occur a single time. Around 20% of the sample rests with the top ten. Sequenced input: PBMCs or T cells enriched from blood (not recorded which). Receptors were obtained from a woman in her sixties or seventies in a cohort exposed to, infected with or recovered from COVID-19 (not recorded which).

The chain links TRBV20-1 to TRBJ1-4, with 9 bases lining up with TRBD1. Germline-derived CDR1 and CDR2 are DFQATT and SNEGSKA (reference sequence). Trimming took 3 bases from V and 11 from J; bases not matched to a gene: 7. CDR3 length: 13 residues. The CDR3 DNA is TGCAGTGCTAGTGGGGACAGGGTGGCGAAACTGTTTTTT. Protein sequence: CSASGDRVAKLFF.

This chain connects TRBV7-2 to TRBJ1-2; 10 nucleotides match TRBD1. The V gene's germline CDR1 is SGHTA and CDR2 FQGNSA. V was pared by 5 bases and J by 5 bases, with 8 bases of the junction left unmatched. This CDR3 contains 15 residues. The CDR3 loop is CASSTRQGAQYGYTF. Here the CDR3 DNA reads TGTGCCAGCAGCACCCGACAGGGGGCGCAGTATGGCTACACCTTC.

The gene calls are TRBV7-3 and TRBJ2-5, with TRBD2 matching 12 bases. V shed 5 bases and J 5 bases; nucleotides not matched to a gene: 3. Germline assignment: CDR1 SGHTA and CDR2 FQGTGA. The CDR3 consists of 14 residues. The CDR3 nucleotides are TGTGCCAGCAGCGAGACTAGCGGGAGCGAGACCCAGTACTTC. Its translation is CASSETSGSETQYF.

The rearrangement joins TRBV28 to TRBJ1-2, with D unresolved. The CDR3 covers 13 residues. Germline V gives CDR1 MDHEN, CDR2 SYDVKM. The V and J ends lost 7 bases and 5 bases respectively, with 14 bases between them. CDR3 protein: CASTFGPDYGYTF. CDR3 bases: TGTGCCAGCACCTTTGGCCCTGATTATGGCTACACCTTC.

This rearrangement joins TRBV7-6 to TRBJ1-4, with 7 bases that match TRBD1. Germline V gene data show CDR1 as SGHVS and CDR2 as FNYEAQ. The CDR3 has 14 residues. Trimming removed 6 bases from V and 2 bases from J; junction bases left unmatched: 3. Here the CDR3 reads CASSLQGTNEKLFF. The CDR3 coding sequence is TGTGCCAGCAGTCTACAGGGGACTAATGAAAAACTGTTTTTT.

The chain employs TRBV9 and TRBJ2-7; a possible D gene is TRBD2 (6 bases). Trimming left V 1 base short and J 0 bases short, with 11 bases between. From germline, CDR1 is SGDLS and CDR2 YYNGEE. The CDR3 consists of 15 residues. CDR3: CASSVTGTVSYEQYF. The CDR3 DNA is TGTGCCAGCAGCGTAACCGGGACTGTCTCCTACGAGCAGTACTTC. The variable domain in full, with the rest retrieved from reference TRBV9 and TRBJ2-7, is DSGVTQTPKHLITATGQRVTLRCSPRSGDLSVYWYQQSLDQGLQFLIQYYNGEERAKGNILERFSAQQFPDLHSELNLSSLELGDSALYFCASSVTGTVSYEQYFGPGTRLTVT.

The rearrangement uses TRBV6-5 and TRBJ2-7, with D maybe TRBD2 (5 bases). The CDR3 totals 15 residues. Trimming took 2 bases from V and 4 from J, leaving 15 bases between them. In germline, CDR1 is MNHEY, CDR2 SVGAGI. Written as DNA, the CDR3 is TGTGCCAGCAGTTACGACGGGGAATCTTCTTACGAGCAGTACTTC. It encodes CASSYDGESSYEQYF.

This chain's CDR3 is CAWGLAGVGTDTQYF. CDR3 coding DNA: TGTGCCTGGGGACTAGCGGGAGTGGGCACAGATACGCAGTATTTT. The rearrangement joins TRBV30 to TRBJ2-3; 13 bases align to TRBD2. Losses at the gene ends were 5 bases for V and 1 base for J; bases not matched to a gene: 3. Germline-derived CDR1 and CDR2 are GTSNPN and SVGIG (reference sequence). The CDR3 consists of 15 residues.

The chain is built from TRBV9 and TRBJ2-5; 8 positions match TRBD1. Germline CDR1 SGDLS, CDR2 YYNGEE. Trimming removed 3 bases from V and 5 bases from J; junction bases left unmatched: 12. CDR3 length: 16 amino acids. In nucleotides, the CDR3 is TGTGCCAGCAGCGCCTATCAGGGGGCCCCAGGGGAGACCCAGTACTTC. The encoded protein is CASSAYQGAPGETQYF.

The chain is built from TRBV24-1 and TRBJ2-1; 10 bases match TRBD2. CDR3 length: 15 residues. Germline V gene lookup returns CDR1 KGHDR and CDR2 SFDVKD. The V gene end was trimmed by 0 bases and the J gene end by 6 bases; junction bases not matched to a gene: 1. The CDR3 region is CATSDLASGSNEQFF. The CDR3 nucleotides read TGTGCCACCAGTGATTTGGCTAGCGGGAGCAATGAGCAGTTCTTC.

A single count supports this clone. The CDR3 nucleotides are TGCGCCAGCAGCCTTGGTAAGGGGACTGAAGCTTTCTTT. Protein product: CASSLGKGTEAFF. The chain recombines TRBV5-1 with TRBJ1-1, with D perhaps TRBD1 (5 bases). This CDR3 is built from 13 residues. V was clipped by 4 bases and J by 5 bases, with 12 bases between them. CDR1 is SGHRS and CDR2 is YFSETQ in the germline V gene.

V and J are TRBV12-3 or TRBV12-4 and TRBJ1-2; no definite D call. The CDR3 runs to 12 residues. V lost 3 bases and J lost 7, with 9 bases in between. The CDR3 nucleotides are TGTGCCAGCAGTTTTGAAGAGGGTGGCTACACCTTC. Protein sequence: CASSFEEGGYTF.

The rearrangement joins TRBV11-2 to TRBJ1-2; the match to TRBD1 covers 9 bases. Germline CDR1 reads SGHAT; CDR2 reads FQNNGV. V shed 6 bases and J 8 bases; nucleotides not matched to a gene: 7. The CDR3 loop spans 13 amino acids. In DNA, the CDR3 is TGTGCCAGCAGACGGGGACAGGGAGGCGGCTACACCTTC. Translation: CASRRGQGGGYTF.

This chain links TRBV6-5 with TRBJ2-1; D perhaps matches TRBD1 (6 bases). V dropped 4 bases and J dropped 2 bases, with 6 bases sitting between them. This CDR3 is built from 13 residues. CDR1 is MNHEY and CDR2 is SVGAGI in the germline V gene. For the CDR3, the DNA is TGTGCCAGCAGTTGGGACACCTACAATGAGCAGTTCTTC. Translating it yields CASSWDTYNEQFF.

This clone came up once. The chain links TRBV19 to TRBJ1-1; the D is unclear. The CDR3 extends over 13 amino acids. Per germline, CDR1 LNHDA and CDR2 SQIVND (reference sequence). V lost 4 bases, J lost 2 bases, and 8 bases lay in between. CDR3 sequence: CASSTQRNTEAFF. CDR3 nucleotides: TGTGCCAGTAGTACACAGAGAAACACTGAAGCTTTCTTT.

This clone was recorded once. The rearrangement joins TRBV6-5 to TRBJ1-1, with D uncertain. This CDR3 is 14 amino acids long. The V end was cut by 5 bases, the J end by 11 bases, with 21 bases between. In germline, CDR1 is MNHEY, CDR2 SVGAGI. The CDR3 DNA follows: TGTGCCAGCAGTACCCCGGGGAGGCCGGGTAGCGCTTTCTTT. This translates into CASSTPGRPGSAFF.

The V gene is TRBV19, the J gene TRBJ1-2; D may be TRBD1 (6 bases). The CDR3 length is 16 residues. The germline V gene encodes CDR1 LNHDA and CDR2 SQIVND (reference sequence). The V gene lost 8 bases and the J gene lost 4 bases, with 23 bases spanning the gap. Here the CDR3 DNA reads TGTGCCAGTCTACCCTGGGACAATTCGGGTACCTATGGCTACACCTTC. Translated: CASLPWDNSGTYGYTF.

The chain recombines TRBV3-1 (or the pseudogene TRBV3-2) with TRBJ2-4; D remains unclear. V lost 0 bases and J lost 5, with 14 bases in between. Germline lookup yields CDR1 LGHDT and CDR2 YNNKEL (reference sequence). The CDR3 sequence is 16 residues long. In DNA, the CDR3 is TGTGCCAGCAGCCAAGATCTATTCGGTCCGGAAAACATTCAGTACTTC. Encoded protein: CASSQDLFGPENIQYF.

J is TRBJ2-5 and V is TRBV19, with a possible D match to TRBD2 (7 bases). The CDR3 runs to 15 residues. Trimming pared 7 bases from V and 2 bases from J, leaving 17 bases between. CDR1 LNHDA and CDR2 SQIVND come from the germline V gene (reference sequence). CDR3 sequence (DNA): TGTGCCAGTACTTCTAAGGGGGGGTGGCAAGAGACCCAGTACTTC. Residues: CASTSKGGWQETQYF. The full variable domain, completed using reference TRBV19 and TRBJ2-5, is DGGITQSPKYLFRKEGQNVTLSCEQNLNHDAMYWYRQDPGQGLRLIYYSQIVNDFQKGDIAEGYSVSREKKESFPLTVTSAQKNPTAFYLCASTSKGGWQETQYFGPGTRLLVL.

A remark on this clone: Other DNA sequences in the sample encode the same CDR3. The CDR3 region has the DNA TGTGCCAGCAGCTTGGGCGGGGGAAACTATGGCTACACCTTC. It translates to CASSLGGGNYGYTF. The chain is built from TRBV7-9 and TRBJ1-2; TRBD1 might be the D (5 bases). V dropped 3 bases and J dropped 2 bases, with 10 bases sitting between them. Germline CDR1 is SEHNR and CDR2 is FQNEAQ (reference sequence). The CDR3 is 14 residues long.

The chain employs TRBV18 and TRBJ2-7; the match to TRBD1 covers 8 bases. The CDR3 loop spans 14 amino acids. Germline-derived CDR1 and CDR2 are KGHSH and LQKENI. With V trimmed by 3 bases and J by 6 bases, 7 bases remained unmatched. The CDR3 region has the DNA TGTGCCAGCTCACCCCGGACAGGGTCAAGCGAGCAGTACTTC. It codes for CASSPRTGSSEQYF.

The chain couples TRBV30 to TRBJ1-6, with D unclear. V was pared by 8 bases and J by 0 bases, with 11 bases between. The CDR3 loop spans 14 amino acids. CDR1 is GTSNPN and CDR2 is SVGIG in the germline V gene (reference sequence). The CDR3 loop is CALNRDSYNSPLHF. CDR3 DNA sequence: TGTGCCCTCAACAGAGACTCCTATAATTCACCCCTCCACTTT.

This clone showed up just once. The CDR3 DNA is TGTGCCAGCAGCTTGTTTTGGACAGGGTCTCCGGCTTTCTTT. Encoded protein: CASSLFWTGSPAFF. The genes are TRBV7-9 and TRBJ1-1; 8 bases line up with TRBD1. Trimming cost V 3 bases and J 11 bases; bases outside gene matches: 11. The CDR3 length is 14 residues. Germline V gene data show CDR1 as SEHNR and CDR2 as FQNEAQ (reference sequence).

The sample holds one count of this clone. The chain combines TRBV28 with TRBJ2-4, with 7 positions matching TRBD2. Per germline, CDR1 MDHEN and CDR2 SYDVKM. The CDR3 totals 12 residues. The V and J ends lost 8 bases and 8 bases, in that order; junction bases with no gene match: 6. The CDR3 DNA reads as TGTGCCAGCTCGCCCCGGGGGGACATTCAGTACTTC. The encoded protein is CASSPRGDIQYF.

The sample holds a few counts of this clone. The V call is TRBV9, the J call TRBJ2-2, with D unclear. CDR3 length: 14 residues. CDR1 and CDR2 from the germline V gene are SGDLS and YYNGEE. Trimming cost V 0 bases and J 4 bases, with 7 bases left between them. The CDR3 loop reads CASSVATTTGELFF. The CDR3 DNA follows: TGTGCCAGCAGCGTAGCTACTACCACCGGGGAGCTGTTTTTT.